The entry that follows covers one T cell receptor (beta chain) sequence. This sample was taken from a study of T cell changes during pregnancy in multiple sclerosis. The CDR3 loop spans 18 amino acids. The V end lost 0 bases, the J end lost 0 bases, and 12 bases lay between the germline ends. Germline assignment: CDR1 LNHNV and CDR2 YYDKDF (reference sequence). The data were produced by immunoSEQ multiplex PCR, yet TCRdb's version contains in-frame clones alone and is incomplete. The table includes 37,000 or so clones, 75% to 95% detected once. This receptor was obtained from a female donor in good health, enrolled as a control in a pregnancy study. Sequences were derived from CD4+ T cells from peripheral blood mononuclear cells, sampled in the second trimester of pregnancy. This chain connects TRBV15 to TRBJ2-6, with D maybe TRBD1 (5 bases). The CDR3 region is CATSRDWGIISGANVLTF. In DNA form, the CDR3 reads TGTGCCACCAGCAGAGATTGGGGCATTATCTCTGGGGCCAACGTCCTGACTTTC.